Listed below are T cell receptor beta chains from one sample, sequenced in a study of Graves' ophthalmopathy and Graves' hyperthyroidism. MiXCR, applied by TCRdb to the multiplex PCR reads, yields one record per CDR3 protein. Of a few hundred thousand distinct CDR3 sequences listed, 17% are singletons. Sequences were obtained from peripheral blood. Every receptor here comes from an adult woman with stable Graves' hyperthyroidism. The CDR3 runs from the conserved cysteine through the conserved F or W. Each record gives: D gene, V gene, J gene, clone size, CDR3 protein, CDR3 DNA. D genes are given only for firm matches. Where a row states a size, it is once, few, many or the class of an expanded clone; other rows omit it.

>-|TRBV15|TRBJ2-7|many
CATSTGGPYEQYF
TGTGCCACCAGCACCGGGGGACCCTACGAGCAGTACTTC
>-|TRBV6-1|TRBJ2-5|many
CASSEEWETQYF
TGTGCCAGCAGTGAAGAGTGGGAGACCCAGTACTTC
>TRBD1|TRBV28|TRBJ1-5|many
CASREGGGNQPQHF
TGTGCCAGCAGAGAAGGGGGCGGCAATCAGCCCCAGCATTTT
>-|TRBV27|TRBJ2-4|many
CASSWDAQNIQYF
TGTGCCAGCAGCTGGGACGCCCAAAACATTCAGTACTTC
>-|TRBV6-2/TRBV6-3|TRBJ2-7|many
CASSYGQNEQYF
TGTGCCAGCAGTTACGGACAGAACGAGCAGTACTTC
>-|TRBV7-2|TRBJ2-5|many
CASSPDRSQETQYF
TGTGCCAGCAGCCCTGACAGGTCTCAAGAGACCCAGTACTTC
>-|TRBV7-2|TRBJ1-1|many
CASSFGVVGVEAFF
TGTGCCAGCAGCTTCGGGGTCGTGGGGGTTGAAGCTTTCTTT
>-|TRBV29-1|TRBJ1-2|many
CRAGSIYGYTF
TGCAGAGCGGGGTCTATCTATGGCTACACCTTC
>-|TRBV20-1|TRBJ2-7|many
CSARDRVAAYEQYF
TGCAGTGCTAGAGATCGTGTGGCAGCCTACGAGCAGTACTTC
>-|TRBV20-1|TRBJ2-7|many
CSAPGGPYEQYF
TGCAGTGCTCCCGGGGGGCCCTACGAGCAGTACTTC
>-|TRBV12-3/TRBV12-4|TRBJ2-7|many
CASSPALGQSSYEQYF
TGTGCCAGCAGTCCTGCCTTAGGACAATCCTCCTACGAGCAGTACTTC
>-|TRBV18|TRBJ2-7|many
CASSPSLRSYEQYF
TGTGCCAGCTCACCTAGCCTACGATCCTACGAGCAGTACTTC
>-|TRBV2|TRBJ2-1|-
CASSEGEGSEPYNEQFF
TGTGCCAGCAGTGAAGGGGAAGGAAGTGAACCCTACAATGAGCAGTTCTTC
>-|TRBV6-2/TRBV6-3|TRBJ2-7|many
CASSYFLAPYEQYF
TGTGCCAGCAGTTACTTCCTAGCGCCGTACGAGCAGTACTTC
>TRBD2|TRBV12-3/TRBV12-4|TRBJ2-5|-
CASSFGLAGEGETQYF
TGTGCCAGCAGTTTTGGACTAGCGGGAGAGGGAGAGACCCAGTACTTC
>-|TRBV10-2|TRBJ1-6|-
CASSGGTDSPLHF
TGCGCCAGCAGTGGGGGCACCGATTCACCCCTCCACTTT
>TRBD1|TRBV6-1|TRBJ2-5|many
CASSEDRVETQYF
TGTGCCAGCAGCGAGGACAGGGTAGAGACCCAGTACTTC
>-|TRBV28|TRBJ2-2|many
CASSFFNTGELFF
TGTGCCAGCAGTTTCTTTAACACCGGGGAGCTGTTTTTT
>TRBD1|TRBV6-2/TRBV6-3|TRBJ1-5|many
CASSHGDREYQPQHF
TGTGCCAGCAGCCACGGCGACAGGGAATATCAGCCCCAGCATTTT
>TRBD1|TRBV6-1|TRBJ2-2|few
CASSGPGTGNENTGELFF
TGTGCCAGCAGTGGTCCCGGGACAGGGAATGAGAACACCGGGGAGCTGTTTTTT
>-|TRBV2|TRBJ1-6|many
CASSVLGGNSPLHF
TGTGCCAGCAGTGTATTGGGTGGAAATTCACCCCTCCACTTT
>-|TRBV7-3|TRBJ2-7|many
CASSPNSGGEQYF
TGTGCCAGCAGCCCGAATAGCGGAGGCGAGCAGTACTTC
>TRBD1|TRBV14|TRBJ1-5|many
CASSQVGKGAQPQHF
TGTGCCAGCAGCCAAGTTGGGAAGGGGGCTCAACCCCAGCATTTT
>TRBD1|TRBV20-1|TRBJ1-6|many
CSAKGTGSYNSPLHF
TGCAGTGCTAAGGGGACAGGGTCTTATAATTCACCCCTCCACTTT
>-|TRBV28|TRBJ1-1|many
CATSINTEAFF
TGTGCCACGAGCATTAACACTGAAGCTTTCTTT
>TRBD1|TRBV28|TRBJ1-5|many
CASRRDRGPGQPQHF
TGTGCCTCCAGGAGGGACAGGGGGCCTGGACAGCCCCAGCATTTT
>-|TRBV28|TRBJ1-5|many
CASNLLDRKYSNQPQHF
TGTGCCAGCAACCTACTAGACAGGAAGTATAGCAATCAGCCCCAGCATTTT
>-|TRBV11-2|TRBJ2-5|-
CASSLAQDSQETQYF
TGTGCCAGCAGCTTAGCCCAGGACAGTCAAGAGACCCAGTACTTC
>-|TRBV20-1|TRBJ2-7|many
CSAPGRDSYEQYF
TGCAGTGCCCCGGGACGGGACTCCTACGAGCAGTACTTC
>-|TRBV11-2|TRBJ2-2|many
CASSFQPTGELFF
TGTGCCAGCAGCTTTCAACCCACCGGGGAGCTGTTTTTT
>-|TRBV12-3/TRBV12-4|TRBJ1-1|-
CASSGQYVMNTEAFF
TGTGCCAGCAGTGGACAGTACGTTATGAACACTGAAGCTTTCTTT
>-|TRBV29-1|TRBJ1-1|many
CSVELLPLVPEAFF
TGCAGCGTTGAACTTCTTCCTCTAGTCCCTGAAGCTTTCTTT
>-|TRBV30|TRBJ2-2|many
CAWSRDTGELFF
TGTGCCTGGAGTAGAGACACCGGGGAGCTGTTTTTT